What follows describes a single TCR beta chain. Its cognate antigen is unknown. Clones were read by immunoSEQ multiplex PCR, and TCRdb kept only the in-frame ones, dropping some. This sample has about 51,000 clones, with roughly 80% found just once. Described time point: baseline, week 1 (first vaccination visit). The treatment denotes: pre-vaccination baseline after standard-of-care therapy. New WHO grade 3 or 4 astrocytomas that were IDH1-mutant and ATRX-lost occurred in the donors. The data originate from a study of a mutant IDH1 vaccine in newly diagnosed glioma. Germline V lookup: CDR1 MNHEY, CDR2 SVGAGI. V shed 5 bases and J shed 7 bases, with 12 bases lying between them. The CDR3 is 13 residues long. Study results and caveats: Pseudoprogression apparently lacked any relation to changes in top peripheral T cell clonotypes.

The J gene is TRBJ1-5, the V gene TRBV6-5, with D unclear. This receptor was obtained from a woman between 35 and 50 years old with glioma. The material sequenced was PBMCs, taken from a glioma patient treated with radiotherapy, temozolomide or both. DNA for the CDR3: TGTGCCAGCAGTCGAGGGCCCAGGCAGCCCCAGCATTTT. Its protein is CASSRGPRQPQHF.